This TCR beta chain derives from a study of blood T cell repertoires in COVID-19. Study summary: PBMCs, B-cell-depleted T cells, or T cells were the source of the cDNA or gDNA that made up the material.

Profiled with immunoSEQ multiplex PCR; TCRdb holds only in-frame clones, not every one. The sample shows under 60,000 clones, 65% to 80% of them seen only once. Trimming took off 8 bases at V and 4 bases at J, with 20 bases between the two ends. Germline V gene lookup returns CDR1 SNHLY and CDR2 FYNNEI. The CDR3 extends over 15 amino acids. Sequencing input: peripheral blood. The receptor was derived from a human donor with active or convalescent COVID-19. The donor label of this sample is uncertain. This chain connects TRBV2 to TRBJ1-2, with D perhaps TRBD1 (5 bases). This CDR3 reads CASSFVQAGRYGYTF. CDR3 bases: TGTGCCAGCTCGTTCGTACAGGCAGGTCGCTATGGCTACACCTTC.